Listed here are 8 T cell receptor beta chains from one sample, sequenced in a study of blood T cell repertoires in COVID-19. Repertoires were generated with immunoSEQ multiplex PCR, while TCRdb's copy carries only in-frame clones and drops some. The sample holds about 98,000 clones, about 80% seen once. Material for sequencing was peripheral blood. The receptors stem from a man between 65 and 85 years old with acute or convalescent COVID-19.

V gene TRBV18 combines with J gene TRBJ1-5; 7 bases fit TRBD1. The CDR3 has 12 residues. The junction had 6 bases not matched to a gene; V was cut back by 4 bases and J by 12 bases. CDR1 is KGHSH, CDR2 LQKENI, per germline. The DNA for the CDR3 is TGTGCCAGCTCACGCGACAGGGTGATCCAGCATTTT. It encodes CASSRDRVIQHF.

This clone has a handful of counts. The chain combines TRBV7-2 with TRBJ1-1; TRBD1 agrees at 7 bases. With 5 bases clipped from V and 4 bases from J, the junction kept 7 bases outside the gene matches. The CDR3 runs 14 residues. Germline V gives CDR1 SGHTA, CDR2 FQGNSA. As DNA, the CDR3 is TGTGCCAGCAGCGCCCAGACAGGGCGCACTGAAGCTTTCTTT. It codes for CASSAQTGRTEAFF. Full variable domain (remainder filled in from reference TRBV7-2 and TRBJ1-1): GAGVSQSPSNKVTEKGKDVELRCDPISGHTALYWYRQSLGQGLEFLIYFQGNSAPDKSGLPSDRFSAERTGGSVSTLTIQRTQQEDSAVYLCASSAQTGRTEAFFGQGTRLTVV.

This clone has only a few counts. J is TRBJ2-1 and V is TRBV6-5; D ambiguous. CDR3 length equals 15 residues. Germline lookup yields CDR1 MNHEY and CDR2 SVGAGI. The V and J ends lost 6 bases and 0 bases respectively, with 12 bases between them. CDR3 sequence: CASRSRPVSYNEQFF. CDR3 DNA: TGTGCCAGCAGGTCTCGCCCGGTCTCCTACAATGAGCAGTTCTTC.

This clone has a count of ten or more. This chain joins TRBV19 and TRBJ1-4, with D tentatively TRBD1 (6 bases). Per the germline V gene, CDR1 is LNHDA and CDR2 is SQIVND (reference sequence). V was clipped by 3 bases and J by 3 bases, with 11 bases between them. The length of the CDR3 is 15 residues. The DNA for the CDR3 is TGTGCCAGTAGTATGCTGGGGGCGGCTAATGAAAAACTGTTTTTT. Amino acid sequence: CASSMLGAANEKLFF.

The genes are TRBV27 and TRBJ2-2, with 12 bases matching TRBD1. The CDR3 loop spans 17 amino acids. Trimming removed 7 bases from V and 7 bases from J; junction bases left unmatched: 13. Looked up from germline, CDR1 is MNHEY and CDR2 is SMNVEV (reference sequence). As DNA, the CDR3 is TGTGCCAGCACCTTGAAACCGGGACAGGGGGCAAGCGGGGAGCTGTTTTTT. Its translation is CASTLKPGQGASGELFF.

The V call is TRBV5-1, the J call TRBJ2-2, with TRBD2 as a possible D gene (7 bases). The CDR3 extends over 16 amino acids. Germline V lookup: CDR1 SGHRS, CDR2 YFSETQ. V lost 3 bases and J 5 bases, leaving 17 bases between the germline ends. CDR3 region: CASSSARGRWTGELFF. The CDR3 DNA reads TGCGCCAGCAGCTCGGCGCGGGGGCGGTGGACCGGGGAGCTGTTTTTT.

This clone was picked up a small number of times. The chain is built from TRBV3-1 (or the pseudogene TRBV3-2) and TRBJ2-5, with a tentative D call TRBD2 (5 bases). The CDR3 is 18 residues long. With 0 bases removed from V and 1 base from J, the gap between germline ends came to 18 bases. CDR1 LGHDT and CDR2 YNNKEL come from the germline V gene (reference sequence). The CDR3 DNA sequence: TGTGCCAGCAGCCAAGATGAGAGGACTCAAACCGCCCAAGAGACCCAGTACTTC. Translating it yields CASSQDERTQTAQETQYF.

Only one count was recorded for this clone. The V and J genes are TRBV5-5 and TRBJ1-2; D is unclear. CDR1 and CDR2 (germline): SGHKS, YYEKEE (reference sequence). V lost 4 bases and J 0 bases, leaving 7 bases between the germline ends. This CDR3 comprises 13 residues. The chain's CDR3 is CASSGGANYGYTF. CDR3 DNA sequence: TGTGCCAGCAGCGGAGGAGCTAACTATGGCTACACCTTC.